Sequencing of this TCR beta chain was carried out in a study of response to subunit inactivated influenza vaccine. Study-wide points: That few new T cells are recruited by each seasonal influenza vaccination was the authors' suggestion.

In the case of this clonotype: Antigen specificity is unknown.

A single record per CDR3 protein comes from TCRdb applying MiXCR to the RT-PCR reads. The sample has over 750,000 distinct CDR3 sequences; 20% to 25% are singletons. The CDR3 runs 14 residues. The germline V and J ends were trimmed by 6 bases and 1 base, with 13 bases remaining between them. CDR1 is MNHNS and CDR2 is SASEGT in the germline V gene. The TCR comes from a man aged 50-60 years who received an inactivated influenza vaccine. The rearrangement joins TRBV6-1 to TRBJ2-7; D is ambiguous. The sequencing here drew on PBMCs from blood, taken 5 to 6 days after vaccination. CDR3 nucleotides: TGTGCCAGCAGGACCCGGTGGCAGTCCTACGAGCAGTACTTC. Its translation: CASRTRWQSYEQYF.